The 2 T cell receptor beta chains listed next were all sequenced from one sample in a study of CD8 T cells in ankylosing spondylitis. A single record per CDR3 protein comes from TCRdb applying MiXCR to the 5' RACE reads. The repertoire holds roughly 240,000 distinct CDR3 sequences, with 7.5% to 9.5% as singletons. The sample was blood, either unsorted or a sorted T cell fraction (not recorded which). These receptors all come from a female donor with ankylosing spondylitis or in good health (not recorded which).

This clonotype was counted at least ten times. V is TRBV5-1 and J is TRBJ2-3; D gene uncertain. The CDR3 is 14 residues long. V gave up 1 base and J gave up 6 bases, with 12 bases separating them. Germline CDR1 is SGHRS and CDR2 is YFSETQ. The DNA of the CDR3 is TGCGCCAGCAGCTTGAGGGCCCCCGAGGATACGCAGTATTTT. This sequence encodes CASSLRAPEDTQYF.

This clonotype was seen only a few times. V and J are TRBV27 and TRBJ1-2; 10 bases agree with TRBD1. The germline CDR1 and CDR2 sequences are MNHEY and SMNVEV (reference sequence). The CDR3 extends over 13 amino acids. J gave up 5 bases and V 8 bases, and 5 bases lay outside the gene matches. Here the CDR3 reads CASGWDRGYGYTF. CDR3 sequence (DNA): TGTGCCAGCGGATGGGACAGGGGATATGGCTACACCTTC.